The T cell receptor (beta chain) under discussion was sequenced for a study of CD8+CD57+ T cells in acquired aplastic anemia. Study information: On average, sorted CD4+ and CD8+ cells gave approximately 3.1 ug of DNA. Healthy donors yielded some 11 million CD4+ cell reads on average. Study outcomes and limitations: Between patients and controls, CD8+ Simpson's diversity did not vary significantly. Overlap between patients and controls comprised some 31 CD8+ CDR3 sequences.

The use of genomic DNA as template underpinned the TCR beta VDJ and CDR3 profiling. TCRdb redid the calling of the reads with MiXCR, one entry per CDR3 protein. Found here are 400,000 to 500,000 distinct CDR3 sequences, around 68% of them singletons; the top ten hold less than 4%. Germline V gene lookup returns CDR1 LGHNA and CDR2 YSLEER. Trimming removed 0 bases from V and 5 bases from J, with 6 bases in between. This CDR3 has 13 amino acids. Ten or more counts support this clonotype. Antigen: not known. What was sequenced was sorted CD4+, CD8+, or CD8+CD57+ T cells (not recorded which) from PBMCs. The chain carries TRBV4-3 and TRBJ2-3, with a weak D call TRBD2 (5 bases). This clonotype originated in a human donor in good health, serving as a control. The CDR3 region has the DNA TGCGCCAGCAGCCAAGAGAGGGTAGATACGCAGTATTTT. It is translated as CASSQERVDTQYF.